A selection of T cell receptor beta chains follows, all from one sample in a study of blood T cell repertoires in COVID-19. TCRdb's copy holds only in-frame clones and misses some; the assay was immunoSEQ multiplex PCR. The data show about 83,000 clones, with about four fifths seen just once and 20% held by the top ten. Sequencing was carried out using peripheral blood. These receptors were taken from a woman over 75 with active or convalescent COVID-19. CDR3s include the opening cysteine and the closing phenylalanine or tryptophan.

v_gene: TRBV5-4; j_gene: TRBJ2-6; CDR3aa: CASSPRTSGSSGANVLTF
v_gene: TRBV27; j_gene: TRBJ2-2; CDR3aa: CASSSGQGGTGELFF
v_gene: TRBV6-2/TRBV6-3; j_gene: TRBJ2-5; CDR3aa: CASSPSKTQYF
v_gene: TRBV30; j_gene: TRBJ1-2; CDR3aa: CAWSRLRTGNNYGYTF
v_gene: TRBV30; j_gene: TRBJ2-3; CDR3aa: CAWSGIAGRADTQYF
v_gene: TRBV24-1; j_gene: TRBJ2-5; CDR3aa: CATSDGGYGETQYF
v_gene: TRBV7-2; j_gene: TRBJ2-2; CDR3aa: CASSLGQGYTGELFF
v_gene: TRBV29-1; j_gene: TRBJ1-2; CDR3aa: CSVGPRGNNYGYTF
v_gene: TRBV9; j_gene: TRBJ1-2; CDR3aa: CASSARTGKDYGYTF
v_gene: TRBV7-2; j_gene: TRBJ2-1; CDR3aa: CASSLAPGRVNEQFF
v_gene: TRBV2; j_gene: TRBJ2-2; CDR3aa: CASTQEAAGELFF
v_gene: TRBV18; j_gene: TRBJ1-4; CDR3aa: CASSPQISSWEKLFF
v_gene: TRBV18; j_gene: TRBJ2-7; CDR3aa: CASSPPQGGEQYF
v_gene: TRBV4-3; j_gene: TRBJ1-1; CDR3aa: CASSQDLGTGLTTEAFF
v_gene: TRBV5-4; j_gene: TRBJ1-4; CDR3aa: CASSLDREKLFF
v_gene: TRBV9; j_gene: TRBJ2-3; CDR3aa: CASSLSSGGSTDTQYF
v_gene: TRBV7-2; j_gene: TRBJ1-1; CDR3aa: CASSLAAGNTEAFF
v_gene: TRBV3-1/TRBV3-2; j_gene: TRBJ1-2; CDR3aa: CASSRGDGYTF
v_gene: TRBV18; j_gene: TRBJ2-5; CDR3aa: CASSKAGGGETQYF